This entry describes one TCR beta chain. Other DNA sequences from this sample encode an identical CDR3 as well. As defined, naive CD8 cells were CD45RO-negative and positively selected for CCR7, with terminally differentiated effector memory CD45RA+ cells excluded. Participating donors were healthy, HIV-negative adults free of recent acute infections or vaccinations. The source of the sample is a study of shared clonotypes between healthy human individuals. TCRdb's table, derived via immunoSEQ multiplex PCR, lists solely in-frame clones and lacks some. The table records approximately 590,000 clones, over 95% of them present only once. The CDR3 consists of 11 residues. Germline CDR1 SEHNR, CDR2 FQNEAQ (reference sequence). The ends were cut back, 5 bases at V and 0 bases at J, with 2 bases in the middle.

The sample consisted of naive CD8+ T cells sorted from blood. The source of this sequence is a woman in her 30s in good health. This chain uses TRBV7-9 with TRBJ2-7; D unresolved. Written as DNA, the CDR3 is TGTGCCAGCAGCCGCTCCTACGAGCAGTACTTC. This encodes CASSRSYEQYF.